The 30 T cell receptor beta chains below come from one sample, sequenced in a study of regulatory T cells in long-lasting Graves disease. Building of the TCR beta libraries involved iRepertoire HTBI primers and Arm-PCR of CDR3 regions. TCRdb passed the multiplex PCR reads through MiXCR, listing each CDR3 protein once. The sample gives a few hundred thousand distinct CDR3 sequences, about 13% of which show up once; 10% is in the top ten. Time point denoted: newly diagnosed GD, antithyroid drugs for less than 3 months. Isolated PBMC RNA provided the starting material for the TCR library. These data were likewise used in another study, on T cells in Graves' hyperthyroidism and ophthalmopathy.

The sequenced sample was peripheral blood mononuclear cells (PBMCs), obtained at new diagnosis, from a patient treated with antithyroid drugs. These receptors were obtained from a man aged 25-45 years with Graves disease.

The CDR3 nucleotides read TGTGCCAGCAGCCAAACCCCGGGACTAGCGGGAGTGTACCCATATGAGCAGTTCTTC. It encodes CASSQTPGLAGVYPYEQFF. The chain uses TRBV3-1 and TRBJ2-1; 14 bases agree with TRBD2. The CDR3 runs to 19 residues. J gave up 8 bases and V 2 bases, and 14 bases lay outside the gene matches. Germline values: CDR1 LGHDT, CDR2 YNNKEL (reference sequence).

This clonotype has more than one count but fewer than ten. V gene TRBV20-1 combines with J gene TRBJ1-1, with D unclear. The V gene's germline CDR1 is DFQATT and CDR2 SNEGSKA (reference sequence). The CDR3 runs 12 residues. The CDR3 DNA follows: TGCCGTGGCTTGATAGGGAACACTGAAGCTTTCTTT. Translated, it gives CRGLIGNTEAFF.

On this clonotype: A read error likely explains this, since a far larger clone differs by one base. This chain uses TRBV5-1 with TRBJ2-4, with a possible D match to TRBD2 (6 bases). The J call may not be correct, given that the DNA end is closer to TRBJ2-1. Germline assignment: CDR1 SGHRS and CDR2 YFSETQ. This CDR3 has 15 residues. The CDR3 DNA reads as TGCGCCAGAAGCTTGGTTGCTAGCGATCATGGGGAGCAGTTCTTC. Translated: CARSLVASDHGEQFF.

This chain connects TRBV7-8 to TRBJ2-5; D possibly uses TRBD1 or TRBD2 (5 bases each). The ends were cut back, 1 base at V and 5 bases at J, with 17 bases in the middle. The CDR3 consists of 16 residues. CDR1 and CDR2 from the germline V gene are SGHVS and FQNEAQ. This chain's CDR3 is CASSLGRGVGSETQYF. CDR3 bases: TGTGCCAGCAGCTTAGGGAGAGGGGTGGGGTCGGAGACCCAGTACTTC.

Turning to this clonotype: A far larger clone is one base from this, pointing to a likely read error. The rearrangement links TRBV12-3 or TRBV12-4 to TRBJ2-7, with 9 bases that match TRBD2. The length of the CDR3 is 14 residues. With V trimmed by 7 bases and J by 7 bases, 11 bases remained unmatched. The CDR3: CASKAVWTSDEQYF. For the CDR3, the DNA is TGTGCCAGCAAGGCGGTATGGACTAGCGATGAGCAGTACTTC.

This clonotype was counted many times. V and J are TRBV27 and TRBJ1-2, with unresolved D. Looked up from germline, CDR1 is MNHEY and CDR2 is SMNVEV (reference sequence). The CDR3 is 14 amino acids. The V end was cut by 0 bases, the J end by 4 bases, with 9 bases between. The CDR3 DNA reads TGTGCCAGCAGTTTATCGGGCACCCTCTATGGCTACACCTTC. Its protein is CASSLSGTLYGYTF.

In its sample, this clonotype was seen many times. This rearrangement joins TRBV27 to TRBJ1-6; 7 bases match TRBD1. Germline CDR1 MNHEY, CDR2 SMNVEV (reference sequence). V was pared by 9 bases and J by 0 bases, with 8 bases of the junction left unmatched. This CDR3 is built from 16 residues. CDR3 loop: CASTGTESSYNSPLHF. CDR3 DNA: TGTGCCAGTACCGGGACAGAGAGCTCCTATAATTCACCCCTCCACTTT.

This sequence joins TRBV25-1 and TRBJ1-3, with 7 bases fitting TRBD1. Germline CDR1 and CDR2: MGHDK and SYGVNS. V was clipped by 6 bases and J by 12 bases; unmatched bases: 8. The CDR3 is made up of 12 amino acids. This CDR3 is CASRGPGDSIYF. In nucleotides, the CDR3 is TGTGCCAGCAGAGGCCCCGGGGACAGCATATATTTT.

Concerning this clonotype itself: This may arise from a read error, as a much more abundant clone is one base away. The chain combines TRBV2 with TRBJ2-3; 9 bases agree with TRBD2. Germline V CDR1 and CDR2: SNHLY, FYNNEI. This CDR3 spans 15 amino acids. The V and J ends lost 8 bases and 6 bases, in that order; junction bases with no gene match: 12. The CDR3 bases are TGTGCCAGCTCGGCGGGAGGGCCTATACTTGATACGCAGTATTTT. Amino acids: CASSAGGPILDTQYF.

This clonotype was counted only a few times. The V call is TRBV6-5, the J call TRBJ1-3; D not resolved. Germline-derived CDR1 and CDR2 are MNHEY and SVGAGI. The CDR3 sequence is 17 residues long. V lost 2 bases and J 0 bases, leaving 14 bases between the germline ends. CDR3 in amino acids: CASSYRSAANSGNTIYF. CDR3 coding DNA: TGTGCCAGCAGTTACAGGTCAGCTGCTAACTCTGGAAACACCATATATTTT.

This clonotype showed up many times. The chain uses TRBV7-8 and TRBJ2-5, with D possibly matching TRBD2 (6 bases). CDR1 and CDR2 (germline): SGHVS, FQNEAQ. This CDR3 region has 16 residues. V dropped 1 base and J dropped 1 base, with 13 bases sitting between them. The chain's CDR3 is CASSLVLGLTQETQYF. The CDR3 DNA reads TGTGCCAGCAGCTTAGTCCTAGGACTAACCCAAGAGACCCAGTACTTC.

This clonotype was detected many times. The rearrangement uses TRBV7-2 and TRBJ2-7; the match to TRBD2 covers 8 bases. CDR3 length: 12 residues. With V trimmed by 5 bases and J by 7 bases, 4 bases remained unmatched. Germline V gene data show CDR1 as SGHTA and CDR2 as FQGNSA. CDR3 nucleotides: TGTGCCAGCAGCGAGGGACTAGGGGAGCAGTACTTC. Translating it yields CASSEGLGEQYF.

The rearrangement uses TRBV19 and TRBJ2-7; TRBD1 or TRBD2 may be the D gene (5 bases each). The CDR3 length is 12 residues. Looked up from germline, CDR1 is LNHDA and CDR2 is SQIVND (reference sequence). Trimming removed 9 bases from V and 3 bases from J, with 12 bases in between. CDR3 nucleotide sequence: TGTGCCAGCACGGGACCGAACTACGAGCAGTACTTC. This encodes CASTGPNYEQYF.

This clonotype was seen at least ten times. CDR3 sequence reads: CASSSYRGSTNEKLFF. The CDR3, as DNA: TGTGCCAGCAGTTCGTACCGGGGGTCAACTAATGAAAAACTGTTTTTT. The chain has TRBV28 and TRBJ1-4; the D gene is possibly TRBD1 (5 bases). Germline assignment: CDR1 MDHEN and CDR2 SYDVKM. The CDR3 length is 16 residues. V lost 4 bases to trimming and J lost 0 bases, with 12 bases between them.

This clonotype was seen ten or more times. The rearrangement joins TRBV12-3 or TRBV12-4 to TRBJ2-4, with D tentatively TRBD1 or TRBD2 (5 bases each). V dropped 4 bases and J dropped 6 bases, with 16 bases sitting between them. The length of the CDR3 is 15 residues. Here the CDR3 reads CASSWSGGGGNIQYF. CDR3 sequence (DNA): TGTGCCAGCAGTTGGTCTGGGGGTGGCGGAAACATTCAGTACTTC.

A few counts support this clonotype. The CDR3 DNA reads TGTGCCAGCAGCCTGACCGGGACAGAAGTATCAGCTAACTATGGCTACACCTTC. Protein product: CASSLTGTEVSANYGYTF. The V and J genes are TRBV14 and TRBJ1-2; TRBD1 agrees at 7 bases. The germline V gene encodes CDR1 SGHDN and CDR2 FVKESK. The J segment lost 0 bases and the V segment lost 4 bases, leaving 14 bases of the junction unmatched. The CDR3 covers 18 residues.

The chain employs TRBV2 and TRBJ2-7; 9 nucleotides align to TRBD2. This CDR3 contains 16 residues. Germline V gene sequence: CDR1 SNHLY, CDR2 FYNNEI. V was pared by 7 bases and J by 5 bases, with 15 bases of the junction left unmatched. This CDR3 is CASTQGVAGEDDEQYF. Here the CDR3 DNA reads TGTGCCAGCACCCAAGGGGTAGCGGGAGAGGATGACGAGCAGTACTTC.

Notes on this clonotype: A clone one base away is much larger, so this may be a read error. The chain combines TRBV27 with TRBJ1-2; possibly TRBD1 for D (6 bases). Germline V gene data show CDR1 as MNHEY and CDR2 as SMNVEV (reference sequence). Trimming shortened V by 7 bases and J by 5 bases, and 17 bases separated the two germline ends. There are 14 residues in the CDR3. The CDR3 bases are TGTGCCAGCAAGTCGGCGAACAGGGTTTATGGCTACACCTTC. This translates into CASKSANRVYGYTF.

V usage is TRBV28 and J usage is TRBJ2-7; the D gene could be TRBD1 or TRBD2 (5 bases each). This CDR3 comprises 15 residues. V dropped 5 bases and J dropped 5 bases, with 19 bases sitting between them. Germline V lookup: CDR1 MDHEN, CDR2 SYDVKM. CDR3: CASSPSDGGFHEQYF. In DNA form, the CDR3 reads TGTGCCAGCAGTCCCTCTGATGGGGGTTTCCACGAGCAGTACTTC.

This clonotype was detected many times. This chain connects TRBV12-3 or TRBV12-4 to TRBJ2-7; 15 bases are shared with TRBD2. The trim removed 6 bases at V and 2 bases at J, leaving 2 bases unmatched. This CDR3 is 15 amino acids long. CDR3 sequence: CASSRTSGGAYEQYF. The CDR3 DNA sequence: TGTGCCAGCAGCCGGACTAGCGGGGGGGCCTACGAGCAGTACTTC.

This clonotype came up many times. The chain recombines TRBV27 with TRBJ2-1; 7 bases are shared with TRBD1. Losses at the gene ends were 6 bases for V and 0 bases for J; bases not matched to a gene: 5. The CDR3 totals 15 residues. In germline, CDR1 is MNHEY, CDR2 SMNVEV (reference sequence). The CDR3 sequence: CASSPRQGSYNEQFF. For the CDR3, the DNA is TGTGCCAGCAGCCCACGACAGGGCTCCTACAATGAGCAGTTCTTC.

Concerning this clonotype: The junction and the germline gene differ at one end; a read error may be behind it. This chain connects TRBV12-5 to TRBJ1-1; D not certain. CDR1 is LGHNT, CDR2 FRNRAP, per germline. CDR3 length: 13 amino acids. The CDR3 is CASGLVSGSEASF. Written as DNA, the CDR3 is TGTGCTAGTGGTTTGGTATCGGGATCCGAAGCTTCCTTT.

This clonotype has a handful of counts. The chain recombines TRBV6-1 with TRBJ2-7; D ambiguous. V was clipped by 5 bases and J by 7 bases, with 12 bases between them. Per germline, CDR1 MNHNS and CDR2 SASEGT. The CDR3 has 12 residues. The CDR3 DNA follows: TGTGCCAGCAGTCAGACCGCTGGGGAGCAGTACTTC. It encodes CASSQTAGEQYF.

This clonotype was detected ten times or more. This sequence joins TRBV27 and TRBJ1-1; 7 bases map to TRBD1. Germline CDR1 reads MNHEY; CDR2 reads SMNVEV (reference sequence). The CDR3 has 15 residues. The V and J ends lost 4 bases and 11 bases, in that order; junction bases with no gene match: 16. CDR3 bases: TGTGCCAGCAGTTCGGCACGGACAGGAGGGACCCGGGCTTTCTTT. This codes for CASSSARTGGTRAFF.

Notes on this clonotype: Just one base apart from a much larger clone, this may be a read error. This chain links TRBV6-2 or TRBV6-3 with TRBJ2-1, with D perhaps TRBD1 (5 bases). Germline lookup yields CDR1 MNHEY and CDR2 SVGEGT. Trimming took off 8 bases at V and 6 bases at J, with 20 bases between the two ends. This CDR3 has 15 amino acids. CDR3 residues: CASCTFNGGANEQFF. The CDR3 DNA is TGTGCCAGCTGTACCTTTAACGGTGGGGCCAATGAGCAGTTCTTC.

This clonotype occurred many times. J is TRBJ2-1 and V is TRBV20-1; D may be TRBD1 or TRBD2 (6 bases each). Germline V gene data show CDR1 as DFQATT and CDR2 as SNEGSKA (reference sequence). CDR3 length: 12 residues. Trimming left V 7 bases short and J 12 bases short, with 19 bases between. CDR3 in amino acids: CSERGPGHGQFF. For the CDR3, the DNA is TGCAGTGAACGGGGGCCCGGTCATGGGCAGTTCTTC.

This clonotype was detected a few times. The chain employs TRBV12-3 or TRBV12-4 and TRBJ2-2; TRBD1 matches at 8 bases. J lost 4 bases, V lost 6 bases, and 13 bases had no gene match. This CDR3 is built from 17 residues. CDR3: CASRHYVVTGATGELFF. CDR3 bases: TGTGCCAGCAGGCACTACGTTGTGACAGGGGCCACCGGGGAGCTGTTTTTT.

This clonotype was detected a few times. V gene TRBV3-1 combines with J gene TRBJ2-3, with 9 bases fitting TRBD2. Germline V gene lookup returns CDR1 LGHDT and CDR2 YNNKEL (reference sequence). After removal of 0 bases from V and 2 bases from J, the junction contained 9 bases not matched to a gene. CDR3 size: 18 residues. The CDR3 DNA reads TGTGCCAGCAGCCAAGATAGAAAAGCGGGGGGTTACACAGATACGCAGTATTTT. Translated, it gives CASSQDRKAGGYTDTQYF.

This clonotype was recorded at least ten times. The chain recombines TRBV12-3 or TRBV12-4 with TRBJ1-2, with a weak D call TRBD1 (6 bases). This CDR3 contains 16 residues. Trimming took 5 bases from V and 5 from J, leaving 21 bases between them. The CDR3 spells CASSPGGGAGRYGYTF. CDR3 sequence (DNA): TGTGCCAGCAGTCCTGGGGGGGGGGCCGGGCGGTATGGCTACACCTTC.

A few counts support this clonotype. The rearrangement links TRBV6-2 or TRBV6-3 to TRBJ2-1, with 9 bases that match TRBD2. Trimming removed 0 bases from V and 7 bases from J; junction bases left unmatched: 4. CDR1 MNHEY and CDR2 SVGEGT come from the germline V gene. The CDR3 totals 15 residues. CDR3 bases: TGTGCCAGCAGTTACTCGTCTAGCGGGACAAATGAGCAGTTCTTC. It yields the protein CASSYSSSGTNEQFF.